A single sample is the source of the 9 T cell receptor beta chains below, sequenced in a study of T cells in localized non-small cell lung cancer. Generated by immunoSEQ multiplex PCR, the TCRdb table keeps only in-frame clones and is missing some. The sample lists about 12,000 clones; approximately 80% were seen once. The sequences come from peripheral blood, collected before any cancer treatment. The source of these receptors is a male donor older than 55 with stage I squamous cell lung carcinoma.

The V call is TRBV5-4, the J call TRBJ2-2, with TRBD1 matching over 7 bases. Germline CDR1 and CDR2: SGHNT and YYREEE (reference sequence). Germline trimming cut 2 bases from V and 4 bases from J; bases unmatched to any gene: 5. The CDR3 runs to 15 residues. Here the CDR3 reads CASSFDRAFTGELFF. The CDR3 bases are TGTGCCAGCAGCTTCGACAGGGCGTTCACCGGGGAGCTGTTTTTT. The full variable domain, completed using reference TRBV5-4 and TRBJ2-2, is ETGVTQSPTHLIKTRGQQVTLRCSSQSGHNTVSWYQQALGQGPQFIFQYYREEENGRGNFPPRFSGLQFPNYSSELNVNALELDDSALYLCASSFDRAFTGELFFGEGSRLTVL.

V usage is TRBV5-1 and J usage is TRBJ2-7, with D possibly being TRBD2 (6 bases). Germline CDR1 is SGHRS and CDR2 is YFSETQ. V was clipped by 4 bases and J by 0 bases, with 17 bases between them. The CDR3 covers 16 residues. CDR3 region: CASSPGWGTPSYEQYF. The DNA for the CDR3 is TGCGCCAGCAGCCCCGGATGGGGGACTCCCTCCTACGAGCAGTACTTC.

The chain uses TRBV19 and TRBJ1-1; D unclear. CDR3 length: 13 amino acids. With 3 bases removed from V and 4 bases from J, the gap between germline ends came to 9 bases. Germline V CDR1 and CDR2: LNHDA, SQIVND (reference sequence). The CDR3 loop is CASSMKGGTEAFF. CDR3 in DNA: TGTGCCAGTAGTATGAAGGGAGGCACTGAAGCTTTCTTT.

The J gene is TRBJ1-1, the V gene TRBV10-1; D not certain. The CDR3 totals 14 residues. V gave up 6 bases and J gave up 1 base, with 12 bases separating them. The germline CDR1 and CDR2 sequences are WNHNN and SYGVQD (reference sequence). The CDR3 coding sequence is TGCGCCAGCAGCTCGACCCCGGCGAACACTGAAGCTTTCTTT. Protein: CASSSTPANTEAFF.

The chain recombines TRBV6-5 with TRBJ1-2, with D unresolved. Trimming shortened V by 5 bases and J by 4 bases, and 11 bases separated the two germline ends. Germline CDR1 MNHEY, CDR2 SVGAGI. There are 13 residues in the CDR3. The DNA of the CDR3 is TGTGCCAGCAGTGGAGGGTGGAGCTATGGCTACACCTTC. Amino acid sequence: CASSGGWSYGYTF.

The table lists this clone with a few counts. This rearrangement joins TRBV5-1 to TRBJ2-7, with a tentative D call TRBD1 (5 bases). Looked up from germline, CDR1 is SGHRS and CDR2 is YFSETQ. This CDR3 is built from 13 residues. Trimming took off 3 bases at V and 6 bases at J, with 13 bases between the two ends. The CDR3 DNA is TGCGCCAGCAGCTCCCAGGGATCTGTCGAGCAGTACTTC. Translation gives CASSSQGSVEQYF.

Comment on this clone: Other DNA sequences in this specimen translate into the identical CDR3. This chain uses TRBV14 with TRBJ2-3, with 7 bases aligning to TRBD1. The CDR3 extends over 15 amino acids. From germline, CDR1 is SGHDN and CDR2 FVKESK. V lost 3 bases and J lost 3; bases outside the gene matches: 6. The CDR3 region has the DNA TGTGCCAGCAGCCAGGAGGACAGGAGGACAGATACGCAGTATTTT. Translation gives CASSQEDRRTDTQYF.

This chain uses TRBV5-4 with TRBJ1-2; perhaps TRBD1 as D (5 bases). This CDR3 is 15 amino acids long. V shed 0 bases and J shed 3 bases, with 12 bases lying between them. The germline V gene encodes CDR1 SGHNT and CDR2 YYREEE (reference sequence). CDR3 sequence (DNA): TGTGCCAGCAGCTTGGGAGGGGAGACAGACTATGGCTACACCTTC. Protein sequence: CASSLGGETDYGYTF. Full variable domain (missing parts from reference TRBV5-4 and TRBJ1-2): ETGVTQSPTHLIKTRGQQVTLRCSSQSGHNTVSWYQQALGQGPQFIFQYYREEENGRGNFPPRFSGLQFPNYSSELNVNALELDDSALYLCASSLGGETDYGYTFGSGTRLTVV.

The V gene is TRBV28, the J gene TRBJ2-7; D call uncertain. V lost 6 bases and J 0 bases, leaving 9 bases between the germline ends. This CDR3 has 13 residues. Germline CDR1 reads MDHEN; CDR2 reads SYDVKM. The DNA of the CDR3 is TGTGCCAGCAGCAGGTACCCCTCCTACGAGCAGTACTTC. Encoded protein: CASSRYPSYEQYF. The full variable domain, its missing parts supplied by reference TRBV28 and TRBJ2-7, is DVKVTQSSRYLVKRTGEKVFLECVQDMDHENMFWYRQDPGLGLRLIYFSYDVKMKEKGDIPEGYSVSREKKERFSLILESASTNQTSMYLCASSRYPSYEQYFGPGTRLTVT.